The source of this T cell receptor (beta chain) is a study of T cell responses to AZD1222 COVID-19 vaccine. Findings and caveats of the study: In a largely white British group with more females than males, clonal diversity was possibly underestimated. Along spike, vaccine-associated CD4 TCRs were found throughout, with dominance at 160-218 and 743-854.

V dropped 6 bases and J dropped 2 bases, with 11 bases sitting between them. Per germline, CDR1 KGHDR and CDR2 SFDVKD. This CDR3 has 14 residues. For this clone: Its antigen is unidentified.

This table comes from immunoSEQ multiplex PCR, and its TCRdb copy is limited to in-frame clones, with some not included. The sample has roughly 120,000 clones, about 88% seen once. This rearrangement joins TRBV24-1 to TRBJ2-3, with D possibly being TRBD1 or TRBD2 (6 bases each). The sequence came from an adult in good health. The sequences come from peripheral blood, collected on day 0 of AZD1222 vaccination. Here the CDR3 DNA reads TGTGCCACCAGTCCGGGGGCCTTCACAGATACGCAGTATTTT. Residues: CATSPGAFTDTQYF.